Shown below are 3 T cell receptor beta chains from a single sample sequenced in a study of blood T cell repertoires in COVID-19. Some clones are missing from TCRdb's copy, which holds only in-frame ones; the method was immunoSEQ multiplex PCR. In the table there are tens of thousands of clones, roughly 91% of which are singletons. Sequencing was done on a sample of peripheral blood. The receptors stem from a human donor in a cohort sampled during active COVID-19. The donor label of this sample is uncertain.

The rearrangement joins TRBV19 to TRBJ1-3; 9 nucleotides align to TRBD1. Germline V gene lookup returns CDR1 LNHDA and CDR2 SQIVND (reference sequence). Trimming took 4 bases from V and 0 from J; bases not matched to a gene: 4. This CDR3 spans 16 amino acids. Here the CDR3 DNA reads TGTGCCAGTAGTAGGGGACAGGGCCTCTCTGGAAACACCATATATTTT. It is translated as CASSRGQGLSGNTIYF.

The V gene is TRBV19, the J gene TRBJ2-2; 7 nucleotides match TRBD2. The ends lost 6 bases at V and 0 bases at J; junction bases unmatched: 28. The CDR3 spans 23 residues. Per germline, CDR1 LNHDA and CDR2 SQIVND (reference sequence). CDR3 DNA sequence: TGTGCCAGTAGACGCATAGCCCGGACAACCCTAGCGGTACAATCCTCGAACACCGGGGAGCTGTTTTTT. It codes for CASRRIARTTLAVQSSNTGELFF.

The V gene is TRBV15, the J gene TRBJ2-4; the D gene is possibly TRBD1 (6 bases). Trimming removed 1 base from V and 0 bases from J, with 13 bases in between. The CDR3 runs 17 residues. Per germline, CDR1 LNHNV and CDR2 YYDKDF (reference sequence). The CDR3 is CATSRVRGHLAKNIQYF. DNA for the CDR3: TGTGCCACCAGCAGAGTGAGGGGACATCTAGCCAAAAACATTCAGTACTTC.